The 4 T cell receptor beta chains given below trace back to one sample, sequenced in a study of post-analysis software for immune sequencing data. General observations from the study: Comparison of patients with controls showed five or six TRBV segments more frequent in patients, TRBV5-6, TRBV5-1 and TRBV20-1 among them.

TCR beta cDNA libraries had unique molecular identifiers. TCRdb ran MiXCR on the PCR reads and lists one entry per CDR3 protein. The sample has 750,000 to 900,000 distinct CDR3 sequences, 40% to 55% seen once. No cognate antigen is known for these TCRs. Sequencing was performed on blood. These receptors all stem from a girl aged 10 to 17 with multiple sclerosis.

This chain uses TRBV12-3 or TRBV12-4 with TRBJ2-1; 14 nucleotides align to TRBD2. V lost 6 bases to trimming and J lost 0 bases; unmatched junction nucleotides: 1. This CDR3 is built from 16 residues. The CDR3 protein is CASRGLAGGSYNEQFF. CDR3 DNA sequence: TGTGCCAGCAGAGGACTAGCGGGGGGCTCCTACAATGAGCAGTTCTTC.

J is TRBJ2-3 and V is TRBV6-5, with TRBD2 matching over 7 bases. J gave up 2 bases and V 10 bases, and 9 bases lay outside the gene matches. Germline V gene lookup returns CDR1 MNHEY and CDR2 SVGAGI. This CDR3 comprises 14 residues. In DNA, the CDR3 is TGTGCCACGGGACGAGCGGGGTACACAGATACGCAGTATTTT. It specifies CATGRAGYTDTQYF.

This clonotype was seen a few times. The chain couples TRBV20-1 to TRBJ1-2, with TRBD1 as a possible D gene (5 bases). Germline CDR1 DFQATT, CDR2 SNEGSKA (reference sequence). Trimming stripped 7 bases from V and 1 base from J, with 10 bases between. This CDR3 has 12 residues. The CDR3 sequence: CSGPQGNYGYTF. CDR3 bases: TGCAGTGGCCCCCAGGGTAACTATGGCTACACCTTC.

DNA for the CDR3: TGCAGCGCTGGGAACTTGGACAGCTATGGCTACACCTTC. It yields the protein CSAGNLDSYGYTF. The genes are TRBV29-1 and TRBJ1-2; the D gene is possibly TRBD1 (6 bases). V shed 7 bases and J shed 4 bases, with 16 bases lying between them. The CDR3 consists of 13 residues. The germline V gene encodes CDR1 SQVTM and CDR2 ANQGSEA.